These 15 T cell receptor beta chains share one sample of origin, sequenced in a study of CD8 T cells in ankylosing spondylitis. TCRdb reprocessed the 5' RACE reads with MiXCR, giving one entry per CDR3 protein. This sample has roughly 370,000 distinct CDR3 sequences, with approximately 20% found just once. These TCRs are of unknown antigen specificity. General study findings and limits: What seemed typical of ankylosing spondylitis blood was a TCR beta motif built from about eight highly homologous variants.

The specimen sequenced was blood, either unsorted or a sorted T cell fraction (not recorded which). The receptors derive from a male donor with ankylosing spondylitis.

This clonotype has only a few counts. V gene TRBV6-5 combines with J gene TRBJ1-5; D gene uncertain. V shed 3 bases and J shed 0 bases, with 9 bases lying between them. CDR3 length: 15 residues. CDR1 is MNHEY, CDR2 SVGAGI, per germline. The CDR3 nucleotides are TGTGCCAGCAGTTATGAAAAATATAGCAATCAGCCCCAGCATTTT. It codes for CASSYEKYSNQPQHF.

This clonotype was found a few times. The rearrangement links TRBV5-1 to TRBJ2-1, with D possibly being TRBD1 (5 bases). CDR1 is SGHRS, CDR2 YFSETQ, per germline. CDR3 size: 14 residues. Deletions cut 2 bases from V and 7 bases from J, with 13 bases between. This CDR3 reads CASSFFPGPNEQFF. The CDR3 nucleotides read TGCGCCAGCAGCTTCTTTCCAGGGCCTAATGAGCAGTTCTTC.

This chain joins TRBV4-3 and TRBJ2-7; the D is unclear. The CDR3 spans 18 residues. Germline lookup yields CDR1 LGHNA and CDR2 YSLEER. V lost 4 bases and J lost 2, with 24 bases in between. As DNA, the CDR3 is TGCGCCAGCAGCCCTCAACTCTCTGGTGCAGGTCAGACCTACGAGCAGTACTTC. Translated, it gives CASSPQLSGAGQTYEQYF.

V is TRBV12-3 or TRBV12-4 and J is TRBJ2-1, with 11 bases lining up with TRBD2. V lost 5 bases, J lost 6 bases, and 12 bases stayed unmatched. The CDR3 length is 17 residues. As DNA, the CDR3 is TGTGCCAGCAGTCCTCAAAGGGGGACTAGCGGATTCAATGAGCAGTTCTTC. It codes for CASSPQRGTSGFNEQFF.

This CDR3 reads CASSLSGEGAYGYTF. CDR3 sequence (DNA): TGTGCCAGCAGTTTATCGGGGGAGGGAGCGTATGGCTACACCTTC. This sequence joins TRBV28 and TRBJ1-2; perhaps TRBD1 as D (5 bases). Germline V gene data show CDR1 as MDHEN and CDR2 as SYDVKM. There are 15 residues in the CDR3. V was pared by 1 base and J by 5 bases, with 14 bases between.

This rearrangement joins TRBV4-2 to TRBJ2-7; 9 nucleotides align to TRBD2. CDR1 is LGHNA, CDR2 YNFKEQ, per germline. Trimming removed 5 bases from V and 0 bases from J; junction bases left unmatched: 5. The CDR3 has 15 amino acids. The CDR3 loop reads CASSTRLAASYEQYF. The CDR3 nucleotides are TGTGCCAGCAGCACCCGACTAGCGGCCTCCTACGAGCAGTACTTC.

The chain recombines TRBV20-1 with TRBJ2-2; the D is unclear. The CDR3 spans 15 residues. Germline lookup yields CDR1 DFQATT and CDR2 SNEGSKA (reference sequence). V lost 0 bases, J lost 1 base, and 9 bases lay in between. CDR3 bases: TGCAGTGCTAGAGAGGGCAGGAGGAACACCGGGGAGCTGTTTTTT. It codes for CSAREGRRNTGELFF.

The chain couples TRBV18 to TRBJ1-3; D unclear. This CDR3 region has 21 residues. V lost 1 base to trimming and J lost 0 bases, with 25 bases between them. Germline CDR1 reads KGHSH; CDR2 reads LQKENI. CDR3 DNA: TGTGCCAGCTCACCACTAACACCCGGTCCCGGTCTGCCTTACTCTGGAAACACCATATATTTT. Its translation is CASSPLTPGPGLPYSGNTIYF.

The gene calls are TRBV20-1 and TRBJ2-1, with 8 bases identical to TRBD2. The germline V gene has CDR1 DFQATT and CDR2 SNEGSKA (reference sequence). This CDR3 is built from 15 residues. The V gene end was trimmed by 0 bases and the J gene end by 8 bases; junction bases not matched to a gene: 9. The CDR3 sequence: CSARDPRTSSDEQFF. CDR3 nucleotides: TGCAGTGCTAGAGATCCCCGGACTAGCAGCGATGAGCAGTTCTTC.

The CDR3 nucleotides read TGTGCCAGCAGCTTAGAGGGGGGCAGGGGGCTTACTGAAGCTTTCTTT. Its protein product is CASSLEGGRGLTEAFF. The chain joins TRBV7-2 to TRBJ1-1; 8 bases are a match to TRBD1. This CDR3 contains 16 residues. Germline loops: CDR1 SGHTA, CDR2 FQGNSA. With 1 base clipped from V and 5 bases from J, the junction kept 9 bases outside the gene matches.

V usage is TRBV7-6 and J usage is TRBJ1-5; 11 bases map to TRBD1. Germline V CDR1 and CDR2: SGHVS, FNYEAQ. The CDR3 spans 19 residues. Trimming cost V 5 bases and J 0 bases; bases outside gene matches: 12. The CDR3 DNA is TGTGCCAGCAGCCCATCTCGGACAGGGGGCCCCTATAGCAATCAGCCCCAGCATTTT. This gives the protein CASSPSRTGGPYSNQPQHF. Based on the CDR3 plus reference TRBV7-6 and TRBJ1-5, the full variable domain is GAGVSQSPRYKVTKRGQDVALRCDPISGHVSLYWYRQALGQGPEFLTYFNYEAQQDKSGLPNDRFSAERPEGSISTLTIQRTEQRDSAMYRCASSPSRTGGPYSNQPQHFGDGTRLSIL.

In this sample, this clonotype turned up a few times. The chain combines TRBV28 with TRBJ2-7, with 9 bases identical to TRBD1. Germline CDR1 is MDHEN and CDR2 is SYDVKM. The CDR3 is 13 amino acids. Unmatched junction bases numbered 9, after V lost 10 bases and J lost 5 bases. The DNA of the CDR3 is TGTGCCACGGAGGGGGACAGGGTCCACGAGCAGTACTTC. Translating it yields CATEGDRVHEQYF.

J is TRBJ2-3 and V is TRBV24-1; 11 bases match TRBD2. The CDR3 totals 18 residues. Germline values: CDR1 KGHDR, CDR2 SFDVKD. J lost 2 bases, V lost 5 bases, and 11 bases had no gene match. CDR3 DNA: TGTGCCACCAGTGGTAGCGGGAGGGCCGCAGATATCACAGATACGCAGTATTTT. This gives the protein CATSGSGRAADITDTQYF.

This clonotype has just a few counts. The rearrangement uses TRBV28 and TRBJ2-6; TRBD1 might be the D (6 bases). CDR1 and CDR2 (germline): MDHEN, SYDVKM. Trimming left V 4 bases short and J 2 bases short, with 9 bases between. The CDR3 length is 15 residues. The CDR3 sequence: CASSSGVTGANVLTF. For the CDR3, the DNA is TGTGCCAGCAGTTCAGGGGTTACTGGGGCCAACGTCCTGACTTTC.

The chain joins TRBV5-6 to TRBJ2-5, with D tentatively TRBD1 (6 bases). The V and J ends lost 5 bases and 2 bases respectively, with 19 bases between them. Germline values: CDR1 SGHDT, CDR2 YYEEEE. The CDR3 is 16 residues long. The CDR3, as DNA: TGTGCCAGCAGTCGGGGCTGGACAGTAAATCAAGAGACCCAGTACTTC. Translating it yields CASSRGWTVNQETQYF. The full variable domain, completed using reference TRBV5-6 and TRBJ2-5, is DAGVTQSPTHLIKTRGQQVTLRCSPKSGHDTVSWYQQALGQGPQFIFQYYEEEERQRGNFPDRFSGHQFPNYSSELNVNALLLGDSALYLCASSRGWTVNQETQYFGPGTRLLVL.